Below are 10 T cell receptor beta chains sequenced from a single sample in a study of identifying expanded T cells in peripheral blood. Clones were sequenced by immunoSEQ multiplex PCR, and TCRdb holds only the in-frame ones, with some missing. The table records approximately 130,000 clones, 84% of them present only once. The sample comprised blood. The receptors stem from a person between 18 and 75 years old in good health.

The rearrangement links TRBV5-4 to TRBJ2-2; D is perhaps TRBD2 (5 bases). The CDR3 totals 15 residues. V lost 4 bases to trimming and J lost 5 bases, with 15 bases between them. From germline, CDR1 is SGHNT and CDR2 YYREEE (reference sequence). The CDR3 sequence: CASSAGLFGTGELFF. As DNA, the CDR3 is TGTGCCAGCAGCGCGGGTTTATTTGGGACCGGGGAGCTGTTTTTT.

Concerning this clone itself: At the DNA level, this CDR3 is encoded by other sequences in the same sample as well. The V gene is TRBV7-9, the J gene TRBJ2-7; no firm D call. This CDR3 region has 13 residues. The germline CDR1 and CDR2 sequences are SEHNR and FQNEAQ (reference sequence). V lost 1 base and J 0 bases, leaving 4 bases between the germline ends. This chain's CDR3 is CASSLGLSYEQYF. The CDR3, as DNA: TGTGCCAGCAGCTTAGGGCTCTCCTACGAGCAGTACTTC.

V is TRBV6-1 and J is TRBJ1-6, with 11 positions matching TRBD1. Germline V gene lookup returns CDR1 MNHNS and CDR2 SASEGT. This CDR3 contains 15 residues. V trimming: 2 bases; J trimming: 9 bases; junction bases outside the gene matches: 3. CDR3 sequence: CASSEKGTGGSPLHF. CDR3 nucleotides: TGTGCCAGCAGTGAAAAAGGGACAGGGGGTTCACCCCTCCACTTT.

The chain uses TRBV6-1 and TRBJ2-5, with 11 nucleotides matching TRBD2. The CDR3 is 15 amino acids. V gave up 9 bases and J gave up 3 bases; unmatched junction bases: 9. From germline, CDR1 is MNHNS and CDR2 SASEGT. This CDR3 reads CASEKGLAAEETQYF. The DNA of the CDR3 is TGTGCCAGTGAGAAGGGACTAGCGGCGGAAGAGACCCAGTACTTC.

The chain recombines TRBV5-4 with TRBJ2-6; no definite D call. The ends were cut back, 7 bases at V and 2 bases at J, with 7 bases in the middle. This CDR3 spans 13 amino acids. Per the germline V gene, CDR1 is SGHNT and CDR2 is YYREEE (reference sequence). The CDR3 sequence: CASCPPGANVLTF. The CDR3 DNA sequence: TGTGCCAGCTGTCCACCTGGGGCCAACGTCCTGACTTTC.

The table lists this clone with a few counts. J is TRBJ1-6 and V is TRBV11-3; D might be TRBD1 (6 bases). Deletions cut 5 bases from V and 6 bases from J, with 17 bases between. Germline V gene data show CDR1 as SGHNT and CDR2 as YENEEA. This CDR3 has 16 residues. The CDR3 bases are TGTGCCAGCAGCCTTCCCGGGGGGCCCGGTAATTCACCCCTCCACTTT. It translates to CASSLPGGPGNSPLHF.

The CDR3, as DNA: TGCGCCAGCAGCTTGGGTCTCCAGGGGGCGGAGGGCTACACCTTC. It yields the protein CASSLGLQGAEGYTF. The chain has TRBV5-1 and TRBJ1-2; 8 positions agree with TRBD1. The germline CDR1 and CDR2 sequences are SGHRS and YFSETQ. J was trimmed by 8 bases and V by 0 bases; bases with no gene match: 9. The CDR3 length is 15 residues. Together with reference TRBV5-1 and TRBJ1-2, the CDR3 gives the full variable domain: KAGVTQTPRYLIKTRGQQVTLSCSPISGHRSVSWYQQTPGQGLQFLFEYFSETQRNKGNFPGRFSGRQFSNSRSEMNVSTLELGDSALYLCASSLGLQGAEGYTFGSGTRLTVV.

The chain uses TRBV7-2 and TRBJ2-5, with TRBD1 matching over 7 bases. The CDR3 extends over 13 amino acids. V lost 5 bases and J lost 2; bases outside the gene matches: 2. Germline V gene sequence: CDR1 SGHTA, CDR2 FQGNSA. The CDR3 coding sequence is TGTGCCAGCAGCCAGGGACAGCAAGAGACCCAGTACTTC. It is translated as CASSQGQQETQYF.

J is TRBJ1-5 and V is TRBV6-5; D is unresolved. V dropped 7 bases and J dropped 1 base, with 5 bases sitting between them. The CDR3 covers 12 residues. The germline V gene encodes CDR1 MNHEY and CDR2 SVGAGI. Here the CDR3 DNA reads TGTGCCAGCACTCGCAGCAATCAGCCCCAGCATTTT. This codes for CASTRSNQPQHF.

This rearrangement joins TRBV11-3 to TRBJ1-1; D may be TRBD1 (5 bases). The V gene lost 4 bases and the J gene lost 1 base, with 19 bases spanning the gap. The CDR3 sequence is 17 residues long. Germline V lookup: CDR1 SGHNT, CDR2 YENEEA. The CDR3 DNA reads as TGTGCCAGCAGCTCCCCGTGGGGCCCCGACCCGAACACTGAAGCTTTCTTT. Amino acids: CASSSPWGPDPNTEAFF.